This note documents a single T cell receptor beta chain sequence. There is no known antigen for this receptor. Base-call qualities are not available, and no considerably larger clone is one nucleotide away. The library was generated by the immunoSEQ multiplex PCR assay. A mixture of 60 forward primers for TCR Vbeta segments and 13 reverse primers for TCR Jbeta segments was used in the multiplex PCR. Amplification of the CDR3 region of rearranged TCR beta genes was performed with a multiplex PCR assay on genomic DNA. The Illumina HiSeq System was used to sequence the amplified TCR beta libraries as 87-base-pair reads. Under the source paper's analysis protocol: In a later analysis, 70 million to 95 million unique TCR beta chains were counted across the roughly 700 repertoires, and approximately 9.9 million of these chains were shared by at least two donors. Raw reads were error-corrected and collapsed into unique sequences by a nearest-neighbor algorithm in which closely related sequences were merged to remove PCR and sequencing errors. Alignment of CDR3 sequences to IMGT reference sequences was used to assign V, D and J gene segments. For a sequence to be retained, at least a six-nucleotide match to both a V gene segment and a J gene segment was required. A rearrangement was called productive if the CDR3 had no stop codons and remained in frame with V and J, and every other rearrangement was called non-productive. CDR3 was defined according to IMGT convention as the region running from the second conserved V-encoded cysteine to the conserved J-encoded phenylalanine. The earlier analysis of a few hundred of the donors excluded any sequence lacking an unambiguous match to a single V gene segment. In an earlier analysis of approximately 590 of the donors, a V segment was called functional when productive rearrangements were above 56.7%, and segregating when the standard deviation between donors exceeded 5%. To diagnose cytomegalovirus status from the catalog of TCR beta chain sequences, a statistical classification framework was built. V and J gene assignment, in a later analysis, came from comparing TCR nucleotide sequences with IMGT/GENE-DB human TR gene sequences. In a later analysis, CDR3 sequences and most-parsimonious VDJ recombination scenarios were assigned using the TCRdist pipeline. A later analysis defined each TCR beta chain by its CDR3 amino acid sequence plus V-gene family, and excluded reads lacking a unique V-gene family. A later analysis removed 592 highly shared, low-generation-probability nucleotide sequences to deal with suspected cross-contamination and a sequencing artifact. In a later analysis, a clonal expansion index was calculated for each public chain from normalized within-repertoire ranks of inferred template counts. In a later analysis, generation probabilities were computed using a VDJ recombination model fitted to out-of-frame rearrangements, and the results were checked against IGoR. Hypergeometric tests were used in a later analysis to score TCR-TCR, TCR-HLA and TCR-CMV co-occurrence, with a repertoire-size bias correction applied to the TCR pairs. A later analysis estimated false discovery rates by permuting HLA or CMV assignments 20 times. A later analysis grouped co-occurring TCRs with DBSCAN, adding TCRdist sequence similarity when clustering within HLA-allele-positive subsets. Co-occurrence clustering excluded repertoires with fewer than 30,000 or more than 120,000 public chains, plus five with anomalous nucleotide sharing. Here the immuneACCESS table is served through TCRdb, limited to in-frame sequences with V and J called. Missing clones are a known gap in these copies; in checked studies unresolved V genes cover under half, and the rest lacks a known reason. Clone size and the V and J calls come from that table; the DNA yielded D and trimming. A total of 210,000 or so clones appear in this sample, roughly four fifths of them only once. Of the sample, just over 1.4% is held by the ten largest clones.

According to the germline V gene, CDR1 reads MDHEN and CDR2 reads SYDVKM. Compared with germline, V lacks 3 bases and J lacks 2 bases; bases without a gene match: 9. The CDR3 starts with the cysteine, ends with the phenylalanine, and has 18 residues. Solely the CDR3 DNA is kept, with 54 bases framed from the first base. The source of the sample is a study of cytomegalovirus exposure and HLA in healthy donors listed by TCRdb under 2017. Regarding the study in general: In an earlier analysis of about 560 of the donors, 250 to 300 Gb of sequence data and some 100 million unique TCR beta sequences from about 179 million T cells were reported. An early release covering roughly 600 HLA-typed donors comprised roughly 300 gigabases of sequencing data and around 85 million unique TCR sequences. Of the 300 to 450 genotyped donors, 65% to 90% fell in the genetic ancestry cluster associated with self-reported Caucasian donors. The study aimed to test whether cataloging public T cell receptors could reveal signatures of past pathogen exposure. The study used immunosequencing to profile the T cell repertoires of approximately 630 subjects and linked those repertoires to cytomegalovirus serostatus. Besides the first cohort of roughly 660 subjects, a separate validation cohort made up of 120 different subjects was used. The study combined high-throughput TCR immunosequencing, statistical association of individual TCRs with disease status, and machine learning to predict cytomegalovirus infection status. In a later analysis, previously published TCR beta repertoires from more than 500 donors were re-analyzed and high-resolution HLA genotyping was added so that TCR occurrence patterns could be studied. In the later analysis, no new phenotypic data were used to find candidate immune exposures; instead, reliance was placed on TCR beta sequences and their occurrence across donors. An earlier analysis of approximately 500 of the donors applied high-throughput TCR beta sequencing to assess whether each TCR beta V gene segment acted as functional or pseudogenic. Donor age, sex, ethnicity and CMV serostatus were compiled together with the repertoire data. In a later genetic analysis, genome-wide SNP genotypes for about three fifths of the 666 donors were used, and that subset was treated as a discovery cohort. Every discovery cohort repertoire had been produced on one sequencing platform. HLA typing included class I and class II loci at four-digit resolution. Typing coverage varied by locus: roughly 620-640 donors for A, B, C, DRB1 and DQB1; 522 for DQA1; more than 600 for DPA1; around 450 for DPB1. Four to six DR-DQ haplotypes were handled as single units for association and clustering, since linkage in the cohort was strong. On average, about 200,000 unique TCR beta nucleotide sequences were sequenced per donor among roughly 430 genotyped donors of the cohort, with roughly a sixth of those sequences being non-productive.

The cohort was made up of 666 healthy bone marrow donors. All cohort members were sampled while nominally healthy, although unrecorded immune exposures were likely present. The donor tested CMV seronegative and was one of the 352 seronegative cohort members. A peripheral blood sample was provided by each donor, and peripheral blood mononuclear cells were used for TCR beta sequencing. Genomic DNA extraction from the blood cell samples was performed with the Qiagen DNeasy Blood Extraction Kit. General findings and caveats noted by the study authors: Because HLA typing was missing for some donors at each locus, association tests included only the typed subset. In a later analysis, HLA-associated TCR beta chains showed more clonal expansion and lower generation probabilities than non-associated chains that were equally common. In a later analysis, most CMV-associated TCR beta chains were found to appear HLA-restricted, with HLA associations seemingly driven largely by CMV exposure. CMV serostatus was the only immune exposure information available for the cohort. Broadly in line with IMGT annotations, most TCR beta V segments showed up in productive rearrangements about 87% or about 30% of the time in an earlier analysis of approximately 600 of the donors. A total of 150 or so TCR beta chains were listed by the study as associated with cytomegalovirus. Specific HLA alleles were associated with 16,951 TCR beta sequences at a false discovery rate of 0.05 in a later analysis. A later analysis found that TCR association rates varied across HLA loci, with DRB1 alleles showing the most associated TCRs and HLA-C alleles the fewest. While some public TCRs were present in many individuals, most TCR sequences turned up only very rarely across donors. Assigning TCR associations to individual alleles was difficult when HLA alleles, especially DR and DQ, strongly co-occurred. According to the authors, the approach could potentially be generalized to other disease states and immunological phenotypes. In vitro tests confirmed that a few of the cytomegalovirus-associated TCR beta chains recognize cytomegalovirus antigens. In a later genetic analysis, fewer N-insertions in productive TCRs were reported among donors in an Asian-associated ancestry cluster than the roughly 640-donor mean. The cohort was sequenced for TCR beta chains only, and without alpha or paired-chain data the features that could be detected were limited. A further reported finding was that TCR beta sequences accurately predicted the HLA-A and HLA-B alleles for most subjects in the first cohort. Linkage disequilibrium might explain the correlated functional status among segregating V segments, but an unknown experimental factor could not be ruled out. The presence/absence analyses assumed that sequencing depth was roughly uniform across donors, and that assumption may not be true. An association between a missense DCLRE1C variant and V-gene and J-gene trimming of TCR beta chains was found in a later genetic analysis and replicated in an independent cohort. Some IMGT-functional V segments, including TRBV6-2 and TRBV6-3, could not be told apart with the 87-base-pair reads, so those segments were excluded. Several of the top co-occurrence clusters appeared to be linked to parvovirus B19, influenza, CMV and Epstein-Barr virus, according to a later analysis. Because counts were too low, seventeen rarely observed V segments, including chromosome 9 orphons, were excluded from the earlier analysis of several hundred of the donors. A group of highly shared sequence variants was considered likely to be a technical artifact of the sequencing pipeline. Cytomegalovirus status was reported to be diagnosed by the classifier with high specificity and sensitivity in both the original and validation cohorts.

The receptor chain draws on TRBV28 and TRBJ2-4; 11 junctional bases match TRBD2. The source material was PBMCs. This sequence was found in a girl aged 10 to 17 in good health and CMV-seronegative. At the DNA level, the sequence is TGTGCCAGCAGTTTCCCACACCTAGCGGGAGGTTCCAAAAACATTCAGTACTTC. Translation gives CASSFPHLAGGSKNIQYF.